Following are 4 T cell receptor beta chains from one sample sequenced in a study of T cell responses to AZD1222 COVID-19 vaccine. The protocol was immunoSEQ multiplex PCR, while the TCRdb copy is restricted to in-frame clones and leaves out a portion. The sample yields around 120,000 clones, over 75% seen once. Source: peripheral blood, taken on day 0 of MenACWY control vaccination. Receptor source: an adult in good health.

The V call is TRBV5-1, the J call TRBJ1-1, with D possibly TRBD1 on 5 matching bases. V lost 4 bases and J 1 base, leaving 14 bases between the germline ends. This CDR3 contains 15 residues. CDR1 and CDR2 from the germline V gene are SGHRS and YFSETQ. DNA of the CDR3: TGCGCCAGCAGCCCAAACACGAGGGGGAACACTGAAGCTTTCTTT. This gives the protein CASSPNTRGNTEAFF.

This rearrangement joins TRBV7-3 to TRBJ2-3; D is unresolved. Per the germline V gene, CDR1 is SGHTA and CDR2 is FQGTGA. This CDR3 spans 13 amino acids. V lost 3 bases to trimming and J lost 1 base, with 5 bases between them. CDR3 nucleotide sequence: TGTGCCAGCAGCTTCGACCGCACAGATACGCAGTATTTT. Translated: CASSFDRTDTQYF.

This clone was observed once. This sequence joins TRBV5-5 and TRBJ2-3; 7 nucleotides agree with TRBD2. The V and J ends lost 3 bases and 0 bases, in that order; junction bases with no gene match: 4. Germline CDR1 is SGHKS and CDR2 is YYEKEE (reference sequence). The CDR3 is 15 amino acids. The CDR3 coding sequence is TGTGCCAGCAGCTCTGGCGGGGGTAGCACAGATACGCAGTATTTT. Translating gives CASSSGGGSTDTQYF. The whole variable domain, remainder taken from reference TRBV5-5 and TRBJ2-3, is DAGVTQSPTHLIKTRGQQVTLRCSPISGHKSVSWYQQVLGQGPQFIFQYYEKEERGRGNFPDRFSARQFPNYSSELNVNALLLGDSALYLCASSSGGGSTDTQYFGPGTRLTVL.

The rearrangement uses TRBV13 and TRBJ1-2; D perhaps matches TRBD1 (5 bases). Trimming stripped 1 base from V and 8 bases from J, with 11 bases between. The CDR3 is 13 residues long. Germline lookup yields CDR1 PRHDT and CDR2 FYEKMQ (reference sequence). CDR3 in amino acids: CASSLAPGNGYTF. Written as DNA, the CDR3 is TGTGCCAGCAGCTTAGCTCCAGGGAACGGCTACACCTTC.